These 28 T cell receptor beta chains share one sample of origin, sequenced in a study of CD8 T cells in ankylosing spondylitis (dated by TCRdb to about 2017). These receptors' antigens are unknown. Library preparation was by 5' RACE. Sequencing instrument: Illumina HiSeq 2500. The raw public data were reprocessed by TCRdb itself: fastp quality trimming at Q25, MiXCR clonotype calling, in-frame beta chains only. CDR3 protein duplicates are merged, each entry listing the most common genes and DNA. The sample profile shows under 850,000 distinct CDR3 sequences; roughly 19% of them were found once. Together, the top ten hold over 15% of the sample. General findings and caveats noted by the study authors: A TCR beta motif made up of several highly homologous amino acid variants appeared to be characteristic of blood from ankylosing spondylitis patients.

Material for sequencing was blood, either unsorted or a sorted T cell fraction (not recorded which). These receptors all come from a male donor with ankylosing spondylitis.

V gene TRBV27 combines with J gene TRBJ2-1, with a tentative D call TRBD1 (7 bases). Trimming pared 8 bases from V and 1 base from J, leaving 15 bases between. The CDR3 is 15 residues long. Per germline, CDR1 MNHEY and CDR2 SMNVEV (reference sequence). The CDR3 DNA reads as TGTGCCAGCGTAGGGGGCGGGACATCCTACAATGAGCAGTTCTTC. It encodes CASVGGGTSYNEQFF.

A few counts support this clonotype. This chain connects TRBV7-9 to TRBJ2-1; 9 bases map to TRBD1. CDR1 SEHNR and CDR2 FQNEAQ come from the germline V gene (reference sequence). V shed 6 bases, J shed 5 bases, and the junction held 8 bases outside the gene matches. CDR3 length equals 15 residues. CDR3 sequence reads: CASSRSGTGNNEQFF. CDR3 DNA sequence: TGTGCCAGCAGTCGCTCCGGGACAGGGAACAATGAGCAGTTCTTC. The complete variable domain, with remaining parts taken from reference TRBV7-9 and TRBJ2-1, reads DTGVSQNPRHKITKRGQNVTFRCDPISEHNRLYWYRQTLGQGPEFLTYFQNEAQLEKSRLLSDRFSAERPKGSFSTLEIQRTEQGDSAMYLCASSRSGTGNNEQFFGPGTRLTVL.

V usage is TRBV3-1 and J usage is TRBJ1-1, with D possibly TRBD1 on 5 matching bases. The germline CDR1 and CDR2 sequences are LGHDT and YNNKEL (reference sequence). This CDR3 comprises 15 residues. V lost 1 base to trimming and J lost 3 bases, with 12 bases between them. CDR3 DNA sequence: TGTGCCAGCAGCCAAGCAGCGACAGAAGACACTGAAGCTTTCTTT. This codes for CASSQAATEDTEAFF.

The genes are TRBV20-1 and TRBJ1-4, with unresolved D. The CDR3 runs to 13 residues. V lost 1 base and J lost 4, with 7 bases in between. Germline CDR1 and CDR2: DFQATT and SNEGSKA (reference sequence). The CDR3 nucleotides are TGCAGTGCTAGAGTCTTCGGTAATGAAAAACTGTTTTTT. It yields the protein CSARVFGNEKLFF.

There are a few counts of this clonotype. The chain recombines TRBV20-1 with TRBJ1-4; 8 positions match TRBD1. J gave up 8 bases and V 4 bases, and 6 bases lay outside the gene matches. The CDR3 sequence is 13 residues long. In germline, CDR1 is DFQATT, CDR2 SNEGSKA (reference sequence). Here the CDR3 DNA reads TGCAGTGCTATCGGGACAGGAGGAGAAAAACTGTTTTTT. Translating it yields CSAIGTGGEKLFF.

This clonotype has just a few counts. The rearrangement uses TRBV20-1 and TRBJ1-1, with D tentatively TRBD1 (5 bases). The germline V and J ends were trimmed by 0 bases and 1 base, with 9 bases remaining between them. The CDR3 covers 14 residues. Per germline, CDR1 DFQATT and CDR2 SNEGSKA (reference sequence). Written as DNA, the CDR3 is TGCAGTGCTAGAGATCGGACAACGAACACTGAAGCTTTCTTT. This codes for CSARDRTTNTEAFF.

V usage is TRBV10-3 and J usage is TRBJ1-1; 8 bases align to TRBD1. Per the germline V gene, CDR1 is ENHRY and CDR2 is SYGVKD. Trimming removed 2 bases from V and 5 bases from J; junction bases left unmatched: 1. There are 13 residues in the CDR3. Here the CDR3 reads CAISETGGTEAFF. The CDR3 region has the DNA TGTGCCATCAGTGAGACAGGGGGGACTGAAGCTTTCTTT.

This clonotype was seen more than once but under ten times. The chain uses TRBV6-1 and TRBJ2-3, with 7 bases lining up with TRBD2. CDR3 length: 14 amino acids. V shed 6 bases and J 4 bases; nucleotides not matched to a gene: 7. CDR1 and CDR2 (germline): MNHNS, SASEGT. The CDR3 region is CASSRGGRSDTQYF. In DNA form, the CDR3 reads TGTGCCAGCAGCCGCGGGGGAAGGTCAGATACGCAGTATTTT.

This clonotype appeared a few times. J is TRBJ2-2 and V is TRBV4-1; tentatively, D is TRBD1 (5 bases). The V and J ends lost 4 bases and 3 bases respectively, with 12 bases between them. The CDR3 is 15 residues long. In germline, CDR1 is MGHRA, CDR2 YSYEKL. This CDR3 reads CASSPWQGDTGELFF. In nucleotides, the CDR3 is TGCGCCAGCAGCCCTTGGCAGGGTGACACCGGGGAGCTGTTTTTT.

This clonotype was seen only a few times. This chain links TRBV29-1 with TRBJ2-1, with TRBD2 identical over 8 bases. The CDR3 length is 14 residues. CDR1 and CDR2 (germline): SQVTM, ANQGSEA. After removal of 7 bases from V and 0 bases from J, the junction contained 5 bases not matched to a gene. The CDR3 region is CSDTSGSSYNEQFF. CDR3 DNA: TGCAGCGATACCAGCGGGAGCTCCTACAATGAGCAGTTCTTC.

This clonotype was counted ten times or more. The CDR3 is CASSLLSEQYF. The DNA of the CDR3 is TGTGCCAGCAGTCTCCTTTCCGAGCAGTACTTC. The V gene is TRBV6-5, the J gene TRBJ2-7; D unresolved. This CDR3 has 11 residues. V lost 5 bases, J lost 6 bases, and 8 bases lay in between. The germline V gene encodes CDR1 MNHEY and CDR2 SVGAGI.

The chain uses TRBV15 and TRBJ2-3; TRBD2 is a possible D gene (6 bases). CDR3 length: 16 amino acids. V lost 6 bases and J 3 bases, leaving 19 bases between the germline ends. CDR1 is LNHNV and CDR2 is YYDKDF in the germline V gene (reference sequence). The CDR3: CATSTMPAGRTDTQYF. The CDR3 bases are TGTGCCACCAGTACCATGCCGGCGGGGAGGACAGATACGCAGTATTTT.

This clonotype was counted ten times or more. V gene TRBV5-1 combines with J gene TRBJ1-6, with 8 bases identical to TRBD1. Germline lookup yields CDR1 SGHRS and CDR2 YFSETQ. After removal of 4 bases from V and 7 bases from J, the junction contained 4 bases not matched to a gene. There are 14 residues in the CDR3. CDR3 in amino acids: CASSPGTGNSPLHF. CDR3 in DNA: TGCGCCAGCAGCCCGGGGACAGGCAATTCACCCCTCCACTTT.

This clonotype came up many times. The CDR3 here is CSVEDPGQRYEQYF. The CDR3 DNA reads as TGCAGCGTTGAAGACCCGGGACAGCGCTACGAGCAGTACTTC. The rearrangement links TRBV29-1 to TRBJ2-7, with 7 positions matching TRBD1. CDR3 length: 14 amino acids. Losses at the gene ends were 0 bases for V and 3 bases for J; bases not matched to a gene: 5. From germline, CDR1 is SQVTM and CDR2 ANQGSEA.

At least ten counts were recorded for this clonotype. V gene TRBV7-8 combines with J gene TRBJ2-3; the D is unclear. This CDR3 spans 14 amino acids. The germline V gene has CDR1 SGHVS and CDR2 FQNEAQ. Trimming took off 4 bases at V and 6 bases at J, with 14 bases between the two ends. CDR3 residues: CASSSQTPPDTQYF. The CDR3 DNA is TGTGCCAGCAGCTCGCAGACTCCCCCGGATACGCAGTATTTT.

This clonotype occurred a few times. CDR3 coding DNA: TGCAGTGCTAGAGATCCCCCAAGTTCTACCTACGAGCAGTACTTC. As protein: CSARDPPSSTYEQYF. This chain links TRBV20-1 with TRBJ2-7, with D unclear. Trimming took off 0 bases at V and 2 bases at J, with 14 bases between the two ends. The CDR3 totals 15 residues. Germline V gene data show CDR1 as DFQATT and CDR2 as SNEGSKA (reference sequence).

The V gene is TRBV20-1, the J gene TRBJ1-1, with D possibly matching TRBD1 (6 bases). There are 14 residues in the CDR3. V was trimmed by 6 bases and J by 4 bases, leaving 18 bases between them. The germline V gene has CDR1 DFQATT and CDR2 SNEGSKA (reference sequence). The CDR3 coding sequence is TGCAGTGCGACTACGGGGGGCGTGGGCACTGAAGCTTTCTTT. Its translation is CSATTGGVGTEAFF.

The chain carries TRBV12-3 or TRBV12-4 and TRBJ2-7, with 9 bases fitting TRBD1. Trimming removed 6 bases from V and 7 bases from J; junction bases left unmatched: 7. There are 13 residues in the CDR3. CDR3 protein: CASSRQGGGEQYF. CDR3 coding DNA: TGTGCCAGCAGCCGACAGGGGGGGGGAGAGCAGTACTTC.

The V call is TRBV20-1, the J call TRBJ2-1; 8 bases agree with TRBD2. Unmatched junction bases numbered 5, after V lost 3 bases and J lost 4 bases. This CDR3 region has 14 residues. Germline V gene lookup returns CDR1 DFQATT and CDR2 SNEGSKA (reference sequence). The DNA for the CDR3 is TGCAGTGCTAGTGGCAGCGGGGGTTACAATGAGCAGTTCTTC. It is translated as CSASGSGGYNEQFF.

This clonotype was counted a few times. DNA of the CDR3: TGTGCCAGCAGCGTAGGTGGGACAGGGCACACAGATACGCAGTATTTT. This codes for CASSVGGTGHTDTQYF. This chain uses TRBV9 with TRBJ2-3; TRBD1 aligns across 9 bases. There are 16 residues in the CDR3. Per germline, CDR1 SGDLS and CDR2 YYNGEE. The trim removed 0 bases at V and 2 bases at J, leaving 4 bases unmatched.

The CDR3 spells CASVKGGTEAFF. CDR3 bases: TGTGCCAGCGTTAAAGGCGGAACTGAAGCTTTCTTT. V usage is TRBV28 and J usage is TRBJ1-1; D unresolved. CDR1 is MDHEN, CDR2 SYDVKM, per germline. V shed 8 bases and J shed 5 bases, with 12 bases lying between them. This CDR3 has 12 amino acids.

This chain links TRBV6-1 with TRBJ2-5; D is uncertain. The germline V gene encodes CDR1 MNHNS and CDR2 SASEGT. Deletions cut 7 bases from V and 2 bases from J, with 11 bases between. This CDR3 spans 13 amino acids. In DNA, the CDR3 is TGTGCCAGCACCGACGGACCTCAAGAGACCCAGTACTTC. This gives the protein CASTDGPQETQYF.

This clonotype has a handful of counts. The chain joins TRBV12-5 to TRBJ2-3; no clear D. Per germline, CDR1 LGHNT and CDR2 FRNRAP. The V gene lost 6 bases and the J gene lost 11 bases, with 12 bases spanning the gap. The length of the CDR3 is 11 residues. The CDR3 nucleotides are TGTGCTAGTGGCCTGAGGAAGCTGCAGTATTTT. It translates to CASGLRKLQYF.

The rearrangement uses TRBV5-4 and TRBJ2-1; TRBD2 aligns across 8 bases. Germline-derived CDR1 and CDR2 are SGHNT and YYREEE (reference sequence). V lost 2 bases and J lost 5; bases outside the gene matches: 21. The CDR3 has 20 residues. In DNA, the CDR3 is TGTGCCAGCAGCTTAATTATTAGAGCGGATCAGCGGGGGACCAACAATGAGCAGTTCTTC. Amino acid sequence: CASSLIIRADQRGTNNEQFF.

At least ten counts were recorded for this clonotype. This chain joins TRBV12-3 or TRBV12-4 and TRBJ2-7; D not resolved. The V gene lost 4 bases and the J gene lost 1 base, with 11 bases spanning the gap. The CDR3 sequence is 14 residues long. CDR3 sequence reads: CASSSPPGSYEQYF. In nucleotides, the CDR3 is TGTGCCAGCAGTTCCCCACCCGGATCCTACGAGCAGTACTTC.

Concerning this clonotype: A single base separates this from a much larger clone, so it may be a read error. The chain couples TRBV6-1 to TRBJ2-1, with D hard to call. There are 13 residues in the CDR3. The V end was cut by 6 bases, the J end by 4 bases, with 10 bases between. Germline-derived CDR1 and CDR2 are MNHNS and SASEGT. DNA of the CDR3: TGTGCCAGCAGCGTCCAGGAGTACAATGAGCAGTTCTTC. Its protein product is CASSVQEYNEQFF.

This clonotype turned up a few times. This sequence joins TRBV7-8 and TRBJ2-2; D perhaps matches TRBD1 (5 bases). CDR1 SGHVS and CDR2 FQNEAQ come from the germline V gene. The ends were cut back, 1 base at V and 9 bases at J, with 9 bases in the middle. This CDR3 spans 13 amino acids. The CDR3 region has the DNA TGTGCCAGCAGCTTAGGACAGTCGAGGGAGCTGTTTTTT. Translated: CASSLGQSRELFF.

The CDR3 loop reads CASSRNTGTELNSPLHF. CDR3 DNA: TGTGCCAGCAGCCGCAACACCGGGACAGAACTAAATTCACCCCTCCACTTT. The J gene is TRBJ1-6, the V gene TRBV4-2; TRBD1 matches 7 bases. Germline CDR1 reads LGHNA; CDR2 reads YNFKEQ. The CDR3 runs 17 residues. V shed 4 bases, J shed 7 bases, and the junction held 13 bases outside the gene matches.